The 7 T cell receptor delta chains below were found in one sample sequenced in a study of gamma-delta T cells after stem cell transplantation. TCRdb called clones anew from the RT-PCR reads with CATT. Of approximately 1,200 delta-chain clones listed, 41% are singletons. The sample taken for sequencing was gamma-delta T cells. The receptors stem from a human donor. It is not recorded whose cells these are; they may come from a transplant donor. This table probably holds off-target reads from a library built for another chain.

In its sample, this clone was seen a few times. The rearrangement joins TRDV2 to TRDJ1; D perhaps matches TRDD3 (5 bases). V lost 0 bases and J 4 bases, leaving 11 bases between the germline ends. The CDR3 covers 14 residues. CDR1 GEAIGNYY and CDR2 EKD come from the germline V gene. CDR3 region: CACDTLTGNDKLIF. The CDR3 bases are TGTGCCTGTGACACCCTTACTGGAAACGATAAACTCATCTTT.

On this clone itself: Other DNA sequences in the same sample also yield this CDR3. The CDR3 nucleotides read TGTGCCTGTGACACCGTAGGGGCCACCGATAAACTCATCTTT. It translates to CACDTVGATDKLIF. V is TRDV2 and J is TRDJ1; D unclear. This CDR3 is 14 amino acids long. V lost 0 bases and J lost 1, with 8 bases in between. Germline V gene data show CDR1 as GEAIGNYY and CDR2 as EKD.

Details on this clone: A clone one base away is much larger, so this may be a read error. Here the CDR3 reads CACDPISTGGLGLTDKLIF. The DNA of the CDR3 is TGTGCCTGTGACCCAATCAGTACTGGGGGATTAGGACTCACCGATAAACTCATCTTT. The V call is TRDV2, the J call TRDJ1; 10 nucleotides match TRDD3. This CDR3 contains 19 residues. V lost 3 bases and J lost 1; bases outside the gene matches: 16. CDR1 GEAIGNYY and CDR2 EKD come from the germline V gene.

A word on this clone: This may come from a read error, since a much larger clone is one base off. The chain has TRDV2 and TRDJ1, with TRDD3 matching over 7 bases. Germline V gene lookup returns CDR1 GEAIGNYY and CDR2 EKD. This CDR3 has 20 amino acids. The CDR3 region has the DNA TGTGCCCGTGACTCCATCGGTACTTCGGCCGGGGGGATGTACACCGATAAACTCATCTTT. This translates into CARDSIGTSAGGMYTDKLIF.

Comments on this clone: A read error is possible here, since a much larger clone lies one base away. The chain uses TRDV2 and TRDJ1; maybe TRDD3 (6 bases). This CDR3 spans 14 amino acids. The V end was cut by 5 bases, the J end by 5 bases, with 17 bases between. Per the germline V gene, CDR1 is GEAIGNYY and CDR2 is EKD. The CDR3 loop is CACAPWGPEDKLIF. The CDR3 coding sequence is TGTGCCTGTGCCCCGTGGGGGCCAGAGGATAAACTCATCTTT.

Details on this clone: A much larger clone lies a single base off, so this may be a read error. This rearrangement joins TRDV2 to TRDJ1, with 12 bases fitting TRDD3. The CDR3 runs 18 residues. The germline gives CDR1 GEAIGNYY, CDR2 EKD. Trimming took 0 bases from V and 1 from J; bases not matched to a gene: 8. The CDR3 loop reads CACDTLLGDTVLTDKLIF. Written as DNA, the CDR3 is TGTGCCTGTGACACCTTACTGGGGGATACAGTCCTCACCGATAAACTCATCTTT.

Note on this clone: Since a much larger clone is just one base distant, this may be a read error. V usage is TRDV2 and J usage is TRDJ3, with D perhaps matching TRDD3 (5 bases). This CDR3 is built from 18 residues. V was clipped by 3 bases and J by 0 bases, with 14 bases between them. Germline values: CDR1 GEAIGNYY, CDR2 EKD. The CDR3 coding sequence is TGTGCCTGTGACGTAGCTGGGCCCCTCTCCTGGGACACCCGACAGATGTTTTTC. Protein product: CACDVAGPLSWDTRQMFF.